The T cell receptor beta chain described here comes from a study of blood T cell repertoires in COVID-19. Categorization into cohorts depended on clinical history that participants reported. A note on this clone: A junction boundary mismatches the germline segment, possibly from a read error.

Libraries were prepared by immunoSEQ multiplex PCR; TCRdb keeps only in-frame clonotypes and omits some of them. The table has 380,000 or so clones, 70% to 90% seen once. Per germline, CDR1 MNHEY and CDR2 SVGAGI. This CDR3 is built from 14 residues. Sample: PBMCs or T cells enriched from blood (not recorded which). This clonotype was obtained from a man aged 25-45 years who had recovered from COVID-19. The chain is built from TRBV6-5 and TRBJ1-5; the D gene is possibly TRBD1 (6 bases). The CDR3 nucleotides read TGTGCCAGCACGGCTAGTGGGGGCAAGCAGCCCCAGCATTTT. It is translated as CASTASGGKQPQHF.